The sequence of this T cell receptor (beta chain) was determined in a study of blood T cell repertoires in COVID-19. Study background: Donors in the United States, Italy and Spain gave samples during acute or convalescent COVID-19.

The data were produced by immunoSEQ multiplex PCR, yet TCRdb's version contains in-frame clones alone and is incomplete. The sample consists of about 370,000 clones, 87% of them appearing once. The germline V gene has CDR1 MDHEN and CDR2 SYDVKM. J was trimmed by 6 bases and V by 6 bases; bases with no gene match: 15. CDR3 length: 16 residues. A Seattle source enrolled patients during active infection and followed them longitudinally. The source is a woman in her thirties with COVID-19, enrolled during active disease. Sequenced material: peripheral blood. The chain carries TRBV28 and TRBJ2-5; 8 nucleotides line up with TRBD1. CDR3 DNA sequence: TGTGCCAGCAGACCCCAGGGGGCGACGATTTTGCAGACCCAGTACTTC. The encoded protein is CASRPQGATILQTQYF.